Reported below is one T cell receptor beta chain. Its antigen is as yet unknown. This entry belongs to a study of T cells in localized non-small cell lung cancer. Study findings and constraints: T cell clonality was highest in uninvolved adjacent lung, above tumor. There was an association of higher blood T cell density with longer overall survival. A median approximately 59 of the top 100 tumor clones appeared in adjacent lung.

The assay was immunoSEQ multiplex PCR, and TCRdb's table has in-frame clones only and misses some. The sample lists tens of thousands of clones, roughly 85% seen once, with about 7.7% in the top ten. The CDR3 runs 15 residues. V was shortened by 5 bases and J by 2 bases, with 15 bases between the two germline ends. The germline V gene has CDR1 LNHDA and CDR2 SQIVND (reference sequence). The receptor's source is a woman aged 40 to 75 with stage I lung adenocarcinoma. The chain employs TRBV19 and TRBJ1-2; maybe TRBD1 (6 bases). The sample in question was peripheral blood, obtained before any cancer treatment. The DNA of the CDR3 is TGTGCCAGTAGTCCTGACAGGCCTTCCAACTATGGCTACACCTTC. Amino acids: CASSPDRPSNYGYTF.